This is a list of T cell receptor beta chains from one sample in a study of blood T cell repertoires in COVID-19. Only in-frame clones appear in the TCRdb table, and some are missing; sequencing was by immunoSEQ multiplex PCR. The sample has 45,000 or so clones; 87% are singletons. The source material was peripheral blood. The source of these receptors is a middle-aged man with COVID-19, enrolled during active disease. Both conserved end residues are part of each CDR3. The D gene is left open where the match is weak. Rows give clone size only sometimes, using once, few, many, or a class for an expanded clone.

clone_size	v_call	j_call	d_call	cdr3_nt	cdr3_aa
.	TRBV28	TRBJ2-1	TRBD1	TGTGCCAGCAGTTTGGTAGTTGGACAGGAGCACAATGAGCAGTTCTTC	CASSLVVGQEHNEQFF
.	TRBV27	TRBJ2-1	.	TGTGCCAGCAGTTCCATTCCCCATGAGCAGTTCTTC	CASSSIPHEQFF
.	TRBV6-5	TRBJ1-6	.	TGTGCCAGCGTGGGCCTCTATAATTCACCCCTCCACTTT	CASVGLYNSPLHF
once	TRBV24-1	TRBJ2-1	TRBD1	TGTGCCACCAGTGACCCTACAGGGGTTGAGCAGTTCTTC	CATSDPTGVEQFF
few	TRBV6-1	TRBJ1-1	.	TGTGCCAGCAGTGAAAACCCCGGGGTGAACACTGAAGCTTTCTTT	CASSENPGVNTEAFF
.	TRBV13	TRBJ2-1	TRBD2	TGTGCCAGCAGCCCGGGGAGGGGCGATGAGCAGTTCTTC	CASSPGRGDEQFF
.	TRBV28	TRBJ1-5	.	TGTGCCAGCAGTCCAGGGGACAATCAGCCCCAGCATTTT	CASSPGDNQPQHF
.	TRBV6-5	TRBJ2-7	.	TGTGCCAGCAGGCCCAAAAGCAGGGAGGTCGAGCAGTACTTC	CASRPKSREVEQYF
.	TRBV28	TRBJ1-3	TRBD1	TGTGCCAGCAGTCTCGGGACAGGGCACGGAAACACCATATATTTT	CASSLGTGHGNTIYF
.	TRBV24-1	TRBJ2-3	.	TGTGCCACCGAATCGCCTAGCGCAGATACGCAGTATTTT	CATESPSADTQYF
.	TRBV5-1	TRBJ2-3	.	TGCGCCAGCACCAGCGGGAGCACAGATACGCAGTATTTT	CASTSGSTDTQYF
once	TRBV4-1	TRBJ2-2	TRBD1	TGCGCCAGCAGCTACCGTCGGGACAGGGCGTATACCGGGGAGCTGTTTTTT	CASSYRRDRAYTGELFF
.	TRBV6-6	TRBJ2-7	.	TGTGCCAGCAGTTACTCGTTAAACGAGCAGTACTTC	CASSYSLNEQYF
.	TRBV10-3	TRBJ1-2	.	TGTGCCATCAGTGACTTAGGGGGAAACTATGGCTACACCTTC	CAISDLGGNYGYTF
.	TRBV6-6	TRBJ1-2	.	TGTGCCAGCAGTTACCCCGGGTCTTTGCATGGGTACACCTTC	CASSYPGSLHGYTF
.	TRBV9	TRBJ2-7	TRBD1	TGTGCCAGCAGCGTACAAGGGACAGGGGCCTACGAGCAGTACTTC	CASSVQGTGAYEQYF
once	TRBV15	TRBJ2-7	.	TGTGCCACCAGCAGAGTCGAGTTATTCTCCTACGAGCAGTACTTC	CATSRVELFSYEQYF
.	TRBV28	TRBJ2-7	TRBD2	TGTGCCAGCAGTCCGACCGGGACTATGAACGAGCAGTACTTC	CASSPTGTMNEQYF
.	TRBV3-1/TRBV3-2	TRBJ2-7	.	TGTGCCAGCAGCCAAGAGCGGTACTACGAGCAGTACTTC	CASSQERYYEQYF
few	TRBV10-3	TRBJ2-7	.	TGTGCCATCAGTGGGACAGACTACGAGCAGTACTTC	CAISGTDYEQYF
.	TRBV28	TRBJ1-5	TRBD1	TGTGCCAGCAGTTATGGACAGGGCTGGCGATATAGCAATCAGCCCCAGCATTTT	CASSYGQGWRYSNQPQHF
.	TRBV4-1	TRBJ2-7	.	TGCGCCAGCAGCCTCTCTGGCGAGGTTTACGAGCAGTACTTC	CASSLSGEVYEQYF
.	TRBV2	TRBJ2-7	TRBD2	TGTGCCAGCAGTGGATTAGCGGGAGATGCGGGCGAGCAGTACTTC	CASSGLAGDAGEQYF
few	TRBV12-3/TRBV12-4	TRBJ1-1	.	TGTGCCAGCATGGTTTTCGGTGGTGAAGCTTTCTTT	CASMVFGGEAFF
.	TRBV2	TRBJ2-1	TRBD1	TGTGCCAGTTTGACAGGGGATGTAGATGGGCAGTTCTTC	CASLTGDVDGQFF
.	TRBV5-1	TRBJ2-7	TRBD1	TGCGCCAGCCGGTCTTCGGGGCAGGGGGCTAACGAGCAGTACTTC	CASRSSGQGANEQYF
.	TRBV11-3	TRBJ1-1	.	TGTGCCAGCAGAAACACGCGACGGGGAGGGAACACTGAAGCTTTCTTT	CASRNTRRGGNTEAFF
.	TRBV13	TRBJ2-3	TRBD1	TGTGCCAGCAGCCCCGGGACAGGGATCCATACGCAGTATTTT	CASSPGTGIHTQYF
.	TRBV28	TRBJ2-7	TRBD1	TGTGCCAGCACGGACAGGGCAATTTTCAGCGAGCAGTACTTC	CASTDRAIFSEQYF
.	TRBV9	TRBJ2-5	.	TGTGCCAGCAGCACCTCCCCCCGGGGGGCATTTGAGACCCAGTACTTC	CASSTSPRGAFETQYF
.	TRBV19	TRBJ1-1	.	TGTGCCAGTAGTCACCAACAGATGAACACTGAAGCTTTCTTT	CASSHQQMNTEAFF
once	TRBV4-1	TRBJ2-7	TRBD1	TGCGCCAGCAGCCAAAGGGGACAGGGGAACTACGAGCAGTACTTC	CASSQRGQGNYEQYF
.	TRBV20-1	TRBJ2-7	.	TGCAGTGCTAGGAACGGTTACGAGCAGTACTTC	CSARNGYEQYF
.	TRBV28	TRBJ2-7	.	TGTGCCAGCAGTCAGACGGACTGGGGCGAGCAGTACTTC	CASSQTDWGEQYF
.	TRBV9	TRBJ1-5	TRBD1	TGTGCCAGCAGCGGGACAGGGGATAATCAGCCCCAGCATTTT	CASSGTGDNQPQHF
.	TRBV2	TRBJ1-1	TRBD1	TGTGCCAGCAGACAACAGGGGGCCGGACTGGAAGCTTTCTTT	CASRQQGAGLEAFF
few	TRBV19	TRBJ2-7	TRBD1	TGTGCCAGTAGTATAACAGGGGGCTCCTACGAGCAGTACTTC	CASSITGGSYEQYF
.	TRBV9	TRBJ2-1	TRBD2	TGTGCCAGCAGCGCCCCCGGGGTGCTAGCGGGGATCAATGAGCAGTTCTTC	CASSAPGVLAGINEQFF